This entry is about one T cell receptor (beta chain). Its antigen target is currently unknown. Base qualities are not provided; no much larger clone lies one nucleotide away. Enrolling through a virtual design, the prospective study's participants ranged in age from roughly 18 to 89 years and lived across some 22 United States geographic areas. To assign participants to cohorts, the prospective study relied on clinical history that participants themselves reported in a screening survey and a study questionnaire. In the prospective study, mobile phlebotomists collected whole blood, serum and a nasopharyngeal or oropharyngeal swab from each participant. Participants in the prospective study had the option to provide additional blood draws and questionnaires over an approximately 2-month period. Before DNA extraction, blood samples from the prospective study were shipped at room temperature or frozen.

The immunoSEQ Assay, a bias-controlled multiplex PCR, was used to amplify TCRbeta CDR3 regions from genomic DNA. As for the original processing: The number of nucleated cells in each sample was estimated by amplification of reference gene primers within the assay. Sequence reads were collapsed and filtered to measure the absolute abundance of every unique TCRbeta CDR3 rearrangement. For each sample, productive Simpson clonality was calculated as the square root of Simpson's diversity index over productive rearrangements. This immuneACCESS table, as held by TCRdb, lists in-frame sequences with V and J called but not all clones. Of the missing ones, under half trace to an unresolved V gene in checked studies; the others have no known cause. That table gives V, J and clone size, and the DNA gave D and trimming. The table for this sample lists 140,000 to 150,000 clones; 85% to 90% of them were counted only once. The ten largest clones represent more than 1% of the sample.

The sample belongs to a study of blood T cell repertoires in COVID-19 (dated by TCRdb to the early 2020s). Study-level background: The collaborator samples originated in the United States, Italy and Spain and spanned the acute and convalescent phases of COVID-19. The material from the prospective study consisted of cDNA or gDNA derived from T cells, B-cell-depleted T cells, or PBMCs. Samples came from the ongoing ImmuneRACE study (first 160 participants) plus 1,254 subjects from 6 global collaborators. A freely available public database, intended as a resource for researchers studying the immune response to SARS-CoV-2, is where the repertoires were released. Sample metadata almost always included a de-identified subject ID, COVID-19 status, age in years and sex. The dataset comprised deeply sampled blood TCRbeta repertoires from subjects exposed to, actively infected with, or recovered from COVID-19. Where available, HLA class I and class II types were taken from metadata supplied by the sample provider and were not determined by assay-based typing.

On the study overall, not on this receptor specifically: Clinical and demographic metadata were provided uncurated, with the amount varying by source and participant.

The sequenced sample was PBMCs or T cells enriched from blood (not recorded which). The sequence derives from a woman aged 30 to 39 with acute COVID-19.

CDR3 region: CASSPNDRDTGYTF. The sequenced DNA is TGTGCCAGCAGTCCAAATGACAGGGACACCGGCTACACCTTC. The rearrangement joined TRBV28 to TRBJ1-2, with 7 junctional bases fitting TRBD1. Here V drops 5 bases and J drops 8 bases, and the junction holds 11 bases not matched to any gene. The CDR3 runs 14 amino acids, cysteine and phenylalanine included. Solely the CDR3 DNA is kept, with 42 bases framed from the first base. CDR1 and CDR2 (MDHEN, SYDVKM) derive from the germline V gene.